The rows below give T cell receptor beta chains drawn from one sample of a study of blood T cell repertoires in COVID-19. The data were produced by immunoSEQ multiplex PCR, yet TCRdb's version contains in-frame clones alone and is incomplete. The repertoire holds tens of thousands of clones, with around 87% as singletons. The sequenced sample was peripheral blood. The receptors were gathered from a man older than 75 with active or convalescent COVID-19. The CDR3 runs from the conserved cysteine through the conserved F or W. D genes are given only for firm matches. Expanded clones get a size class; other rows say once, few or many, or leave the size out.

abundance,j_gene,d_gene,v_gene,CDR3aa,CDR3nt
.,TRBJ1-2,.,TRBV29-1,CSVEDVGGGYTF,TGCAGCGTTGAAGATGTGGGGGGTGGCTACACCTTC
.,TRBJ1-5,.,TRBV27,CASSFREPQHF,TGTGCCAGCAGTTTTCGGGAGCCCCAGCATTTT
.,TRBJ2-3,.,TRBV7-6,CASSALRTPTDTQYF,TGTGCCAGCAGCGCTCTTCGGACACCCACAGATACGCAGTATTTT
.,TRBJ2-1,TRBD2,TRBV30,CAWSGTSRRNEQFF,TGTGCCTGGAGTGGGACTAGCCGCCGTAATGAGCAGTTCTTC
.,TRBJ2-5,TRBD1,TRBV3-1/TRBV3-2,CASSQARGQQETQYF,TGTGCCAGCAGTCAGGCCCGGGGACAGCAAGAGACCCAGTACTTC
.,TRBJ1-3,.,TRBV12-3/TRBV12-4,CASSTVTSSEYF,TGTGCCAGCAGCACGGTCACCTCGAGTGAATATTTT
.,TRBJ1-2,TRBD1,TRBV4-1,CASSQRQGTAYGYTF,TGCGCCAGCAGCCAGAGGCAGGGGACAGCTTATGGCTACACCTTC
.,TRBJ2-2,.,TRBV21-1,CASTEGENGELFF,TGTGCCAGCACTGAGGGGGAGAACGGGGAGCTGTTTTTT
once,TRBJ1-5,TRBD1,TRBV19,CASSIMRRGRNQPQHF,TGTGCCAGTAGTATAATGCGCAGGGGGCGGAATCAGCCCCAGCATTTT
.,TRBJ1-1,.,TRBV10-2,CASQVGSSTEAFF,TGCGCCAGCCAGGTAGGCAGTTCCACTGAAGCTTTCTTT
once,TRBJ1-2,.,TRBV28,CASTLWGAYGYTF,TGTGCCAGCACTCTGTGGGGCGCGTATGGCTACACCTTC
.,TRBJ2-1,TRBD2,TRBV9,CASSVEETAGRRDEQFF,TGTGCCAGCAGCGTAGAAGAGACCGCCGGGAGGCGCGATGAGCAGTTCTTC
.,TRBJ2-3,.,TRBV2,CASSTGYGASTDTQYF,TGTGCCAGCAGCACGGGGTACGGAGCTAGCACAGATACGCAGTATTTT
.,TRBJ2-2,.,TRBV28,CASSPHLNTGELFF,TGTGCCAGCAGTCCACACCTTAACACCGGGGAGCTGTTTTTT
.,TRBJ2-1,TRBD2,TRBV6-1,CASSDAGVRYNEQFF,TGTGCCAGCAGTGACGCGGGAGTTCGCTACAATGAGCAGTTCTTC
.,TRBJ1-2,TRBD1,TRBV18,CASSPLSRQGRPNYGYTF,TGTGCCAGCTCACCACTGTCCCGACAGGGCCGACCCAACTATGGCTACACCTTC
.,TRBJ1-6,.,TRBV5-4,CASSLFAGATPLHF,TGTGCCAGCAGCTTGTTTGCAGGGGCGACACCCCTCCACTTT
.,TRBJ1-3,.,TRBV3-1/TRBV3-2,CASSPQLAGNTIYF,TGTGCCAGCAGCCCGCAGCTAGCAGGAAACACCATATATTTT
once,TRBJ2-3,TRBD2,TRBV7-6,CASSLVYAGGSTDTQYF,TGTGCCAGCAGCTTAGTTTATGCGGGGGGTAGCACAGATACGCAGTATTTT
.,TRBJ2-3,.,TRBV5-1,CASSLSGEGTDTQYF,TGCGCCAGCAGCTTGAGCGGAGAGGGCACAGATACGCAGTATTTT
.,TRBJ2-5,TRBD1,TRBV7-2,CASRRTGVQETQYF,TGTGCCAGCAGACGGACAGGCGTCCAAGAGACCCAGTACTTC
.,TRBJ2-5,TRBD2,TRBV18,CASSQAGGAETQYF,TGTGCCAGCTCACAAGCGGGGGGTGCAGAGACCCAGTACTTC
.,TRBJ2-3,TRBD1,TRBV5-8,CASSLVGRGITDTQYF,TGTGCCAGCAGCTTGGTGGGCAGGGGGATCACAGATACGCAGTATTTT
few,TRBJ1-1,.,TRBV18,CASSEGRITEAFF,TGTGCCAGCTCAGAAGGGAGGATCACTGAAGCTTTCTTT
.,TRBJ1-5,.,TRBV2,CASSPAYSNQPQHF,TGTGCCAGCAGCCCTGCCTATAGCAATCAGCCCCAGCATTTT
.,TRBJ1-2,TRBD1,TRBV13,CASSSRTGWGYTF,TGTGCCAGCAGCTCCCGGACAGGATGGGGCTACACCTTC
once,TRBJ2-5,TRBD1,TRBV5-1,CASSSMTGQEETQYF,TGCGCCAGCAGCTCTATGACAGGGCAAGAAGAGACCCAGTACTTC
.,TRBJ1-5,TRBD1,TRBV2,CASRPTIRYGQGPNQPQHF,TGTGCCAGCAGGCCCACAATAAGATACGGACAGGGCCCCAATCAGCCCCAGCATTTT
.,TRBJ1-5,TRBD1,TRBV5-1,CASSWTGGNQPQHF,TGCGCCAGCAGCTGGACAGGGGGGAATCAGCCCCAGCATTTT
.,TRBJ1-6,TRBD1,TRBV19,CASNPGQGASPLHF,TGTGCCAGTAATCCGGGACAGGGGGCATCACCCCTCCACTTT
.,TRBJ2-5,.,TRBV15,CATSSRRFQETQYF,TGTGCCACCAGCAGCCGTCGGTTCCAAGAGACCCAGTACTTC
.,TRBJ1-3,.,TRBV5-5,CASSLRTGGNTIYF,TGTGCCAGCAGTCTTCGAACTGGTGGAAACACCATATATTTT
.,TRBJ1-5,TRBD1,TRBV6-5,CASSLGQGRNQPQHF,TGTGCCAGCAGCCTGGGACAGGGCCGGAATCAGCCCCAGCATTTT
.,TRBJ1-2,TRBD1,TRBV6-5,CASSQGANYGYTF,TGTGCCAGCAGTCAGGGGGCTAACTATGGCTACACCTTC
once,TRBJ2-1,TRBD2,TRBV7-3,CASSSTVTSGGGNEQFF,TGTGCCAGCAGCTCTACTGTGACTAGCGGGGGCGGCAATGAGCAGTTCTTC
.,TRBJ1-4,.,TRBV14,CASRDRATNEKLFF,TGTGCCAGCAGAGACAGAGCAACTAATGAAAAACTGTTTTTT
.,TRBJ2-3,TRBD2,TRBV7-3,CASSLASGGGTDTQYF,TGTGCCAGCAGCTTAGCTAGCGGAGGGGGCACAGATACGCAGTATTTT
.,TRBJ1-4,.,TRBV5-6,CASSLITNEKLFF,TGTGCCAGCAGCCTAATAACTAATGAAAAACTGTTTTTT
.,TRBJ2-5,TRBD1,TRBV18,CASSPGQGETQYF,TGTGCCAGCTCACCGGGACAGGGTGAGACCCAGTACTTC
.,TRBJ2-1,.,TRBV27,CASSFASSNEQFF,TGTGCCAGCAGTTTCGCTAGCTCTAATGAGCAGTTCTTC
few,TRBJ2-5,TRBD2,TRBV4-2,CASSPTSGDFQETQYF,TGTGCCAGCAGCCCAACTAGCGGGGACTTTCAAGAGACCCAGTACTTC
.,TRBJ2-2,TRBD2,TRBV3-1/TRBV3-2,CASSPRRSGGLNTGELFF,TGTGCCAGCAGCCCCCGTCGTAGCGGGGGCCTAAACACCGGGGAGCTGTTTTTT
.,TRBJ2-1,TRBD2,TRBV11-2,CASSLGIGGWDEQFF,TGTGCCAGCAGCTTAGGGATCGGGGGGTGGGATGAGCAGTTCTTC
.,TRBJ2-6,.,TRBV23-1,CASVRGSGANVLTF,TGCGCCAGCGTCAGGGGCTCTGGGGCCAACGTCCTGACTTTC
.,TRBJ2-5,TRBD1,TRBV19,CASSITGVPETQYF,TGTGCCAGTAGTATTACAGGGGTCCCAGAGACCCAGTACTTC
few,TRBJ1-5,.,TRBV28,CASSLTLGSNQPQHF,TGTGCCAGCAGTCTGACTTTGGGTAGCAATCAGCCCCAGCATTTT
.,TRBJ2-2,TRBD2,TRBV11-2,CASSLGLAGVPGELFF,TGTGCCAGCAGCTTAGGCCTAGCGGGGGTTCCCGGGGAGCTGTTTTTT
.,TRBJ1-2,.,TRBV2,CASSEWGSTTRNF,TGTGCCAGCAGTGAATGGGGCAGCACCACCCGGAACTTC
.,TRBJ2-1,.,TRBV7-9,CASSLASWGDEQFF,TGTGCCAGCAGCCTAGCAAGTTGGGGGGATGAGCAGTTCTTC
.,TRBJ1-5,.,TRBV9,CASSVGPGASNQPQHF,TGTGCCAGCAGCGTAGGCCCAGGGGCTAGCAATCAGCCCCAGCATTTT
.,TRBJ1-4,.,TRBV6-6,CASTVSPNRGEKLFF,TGTGCCAGCACCGTGTCGCCGAACCGGGGTGAAAAACTGTTTTTT
.,TRBJ1-2,TRBD1,TRBV5-4,CASSPGQGLGYGYTF,TGTGCCAGCAGCCCAGGACAGGGCTTGGGGTATGGCTACACCTTC
.,TRBJ1-2,.,TRBV6-6,CASSGSGEGGGYTF,TGTGCCAGCAGTGGATCAGGGGAGGGTGGTGGCTACACCTTC
.,TRBJ1-5,.,TRBV6-1,CASMGVQNGNQPQHF,TGTGCCAGCATGGGCGTCCAGAATGGGAATCAGCCCCAGCATTTT